This TCR beta chain came from a study of identical twins. Overall study results and limits: Invariant MAIT and iNKT cells could partly confound zero-insertion analyses. Fewer insertions were carried by abundant cord blood beta clonotypes, but none was seen in memory repertoires.

TCRdb re-called the 5' RACE reads with MiXCR, one entry per CDR3 protein. The table lists approximately 470,000 distinct CDR3 sequences, more than 13% of them singletons. Comments on this clonotype: The antigen remains unidentified.

This CDR3 has 17 amino acids. The V gene lost 0 bases and the J gene lost 4 bases, with 18 bases spanning the gap. Germline V gene lookup returns CDR1 LGHNT and CDR2 FRNRAP. The same data also went into a second study, on yellow fever vaccine responses in identical twins.

Input material: CD4+ T cells sorted from blood. The V and J genes are TRBV12-5 and TRBJ1-1; tentative D call: TRBD1 (6 bases). The sequence was collected from a woman aged 18-29 years in good health. In DNA form, the CDR3 reads TGTGCTAGTGGTTTGGTAATCGGCAGGGGCGGTGGCACTGAAGCTTTCTTT. Translated: CASGLVIGRGGGTEAFF.